This T cell receptor beta chain was recovered during a study of identical twins. Notes on the study in general: Excess low generation probability was seen in twin-shared out-of-frame alpha sequences. Invariant T cells like MAIT and iNKT could partly confound the zero-insertion analyses. Findings came from cross-sectional statistics, without long-term follow-up of donors.

The CDR3 covers 16 residues. Germline loops: CDR1 SGHTA, CDR2 FQGNSA. Trimming removed 5 bases from V and 9 bases from J; junction bases left unmatched: 11. TCRdb re-analysed the 5' RACE reads in MiXCR, keeping a single row per CDR3 protein. The sample includes about 430,000 distinct CDR3 sequences, around 20% of them seen just once. This clonotype appeared many times. Its specificity is unknown. Material: naive T cells sorted from blood. The genes are TRBV7-2 and TRBJ2-1; 12 positions match TRBD2. The receptor was derived from a man between 45 and 60 years old in good health. The CDR3 loop reads CASSDPPSGRAGEQFF. In DNA form, the CDR3 reads TGTGCCAGCAGCGACCCTCCTAGCGGGAGGGCGGGTGAGCAGTTCTTC. Full variable domain (rest looked up from reference TRBV7-2 and TRBJ2-1): GAGVSQSPSNKVTEKGKDVELRCDPISGHTALYWYRQSLGQGLEFLIYFQGNSAPDKSGLPSDRFSAERTGGSVSTLTIQRTQQEDSAVYLCASSDPPSGRAGEQFFGPGTRLTVL.